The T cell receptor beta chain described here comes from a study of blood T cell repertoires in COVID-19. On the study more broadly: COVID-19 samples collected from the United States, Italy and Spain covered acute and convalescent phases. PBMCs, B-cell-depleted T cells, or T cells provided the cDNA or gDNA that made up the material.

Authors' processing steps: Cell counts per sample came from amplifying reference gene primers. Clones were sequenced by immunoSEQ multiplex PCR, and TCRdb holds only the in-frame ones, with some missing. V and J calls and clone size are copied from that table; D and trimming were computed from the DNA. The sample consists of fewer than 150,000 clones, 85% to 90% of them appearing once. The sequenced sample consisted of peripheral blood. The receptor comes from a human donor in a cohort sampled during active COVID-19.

This CDR3 is CASSEAGGTTTDTQYF. In DNA form, the CDR3 reads TGTGCCAGCAGTGAAGCGGGGGGGACTACCACAGATACGCAGTATTTT. The J gene is TRBJ2-3, the V gene TRBV6-1; 7 nucleotides agree with TRBD2. Germline CDR1 MNHNS, CDR2 SASEGT. The CDR3 contains 16 residues. V lost 0 bases and J lost 2; bases outside the gene matches: 5.